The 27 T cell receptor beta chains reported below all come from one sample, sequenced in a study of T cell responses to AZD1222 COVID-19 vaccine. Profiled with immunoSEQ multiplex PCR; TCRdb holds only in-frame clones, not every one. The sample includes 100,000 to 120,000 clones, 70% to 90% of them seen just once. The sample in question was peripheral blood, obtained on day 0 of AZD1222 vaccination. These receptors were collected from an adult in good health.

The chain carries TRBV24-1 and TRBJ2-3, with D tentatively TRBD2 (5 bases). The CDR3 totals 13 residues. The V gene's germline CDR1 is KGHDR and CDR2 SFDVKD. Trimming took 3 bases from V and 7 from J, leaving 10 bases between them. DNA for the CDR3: TGTGCCACCAGTGATGCCTCTAGCCATACGCAGTATTTT. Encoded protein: CATSDASSHTQYF.

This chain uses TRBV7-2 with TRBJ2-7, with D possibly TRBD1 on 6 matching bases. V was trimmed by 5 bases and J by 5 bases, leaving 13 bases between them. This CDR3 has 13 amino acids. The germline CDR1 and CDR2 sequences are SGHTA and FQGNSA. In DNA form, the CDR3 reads TGTGCCAGCAGCCCACAGGGCCTCGACGAGCAGTACTTC. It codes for CASSPQGLDEQYF. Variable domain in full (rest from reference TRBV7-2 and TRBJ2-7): GAGVSQSPSNKVTEKGKDVELRCDPISGHTALYWYRQSLGQGLEFLIYFQGNSAPDKSGLPSDRFSAERTGGSVSTLTIQRTQQEDSAVYLCASSPQGLDEQYFGPGTRLTVT.

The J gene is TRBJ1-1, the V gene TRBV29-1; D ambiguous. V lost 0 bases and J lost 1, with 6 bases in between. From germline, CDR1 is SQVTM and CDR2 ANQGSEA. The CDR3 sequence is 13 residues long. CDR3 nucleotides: TGCAGCGTTGAAGACCCGCCGAACACTGAAGCTTTCTTT. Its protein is CSVEDPPNTEAFF.

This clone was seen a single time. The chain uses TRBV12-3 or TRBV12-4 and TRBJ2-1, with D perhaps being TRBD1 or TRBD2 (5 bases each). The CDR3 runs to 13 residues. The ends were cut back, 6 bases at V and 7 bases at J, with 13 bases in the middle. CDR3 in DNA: TGTGCCAGCAGGGACTCAGGGTTTAATGAGCAGTTCTTC. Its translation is CASRDSGFNEQFF.

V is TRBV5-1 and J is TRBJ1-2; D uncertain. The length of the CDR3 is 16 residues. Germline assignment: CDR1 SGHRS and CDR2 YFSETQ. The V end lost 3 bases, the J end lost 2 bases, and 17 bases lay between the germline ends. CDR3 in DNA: TGCGCCAGCAGCTCCGGCGGCGGCGTCCTCAACTATGGCTACACCTTC. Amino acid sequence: CASSSGGGVLNYGYTF.

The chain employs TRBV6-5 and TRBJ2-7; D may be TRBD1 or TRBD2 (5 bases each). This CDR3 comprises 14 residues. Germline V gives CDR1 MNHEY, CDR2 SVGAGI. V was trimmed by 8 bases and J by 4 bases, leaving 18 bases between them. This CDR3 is CASSGPQEVYEQYF. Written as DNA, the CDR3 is TGTGCCAGCTCCGGACCACAGGAGGTATACGAGCAGTACTTC.

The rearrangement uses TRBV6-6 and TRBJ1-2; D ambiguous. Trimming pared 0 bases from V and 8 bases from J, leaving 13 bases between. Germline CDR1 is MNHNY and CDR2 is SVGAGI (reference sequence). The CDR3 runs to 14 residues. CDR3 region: CASSYSRGEEGYTF. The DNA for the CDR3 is TGTGCCAGCAGTTACTCTCGGGGTGAGGAGGGCTACACCTTC.

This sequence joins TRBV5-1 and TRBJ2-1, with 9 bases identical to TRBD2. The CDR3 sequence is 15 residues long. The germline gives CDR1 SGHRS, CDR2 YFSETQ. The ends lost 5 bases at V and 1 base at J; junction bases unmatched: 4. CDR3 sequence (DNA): TGCGCCAGCAGAACGGGACTAGCATCCTACAATGAGCAGTTCTTC. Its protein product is CASRTGLASYNEQFF.

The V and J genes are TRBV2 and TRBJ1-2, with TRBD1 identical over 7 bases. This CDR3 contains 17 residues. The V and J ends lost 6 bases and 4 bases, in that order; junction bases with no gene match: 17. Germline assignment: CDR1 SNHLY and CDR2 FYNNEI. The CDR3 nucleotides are TGTGCCAGCAGATACAGGGGAAGGGGCTTAACTGGCTATGGCTACACCTTC. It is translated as CASRYRGRGLTGYGYTF.

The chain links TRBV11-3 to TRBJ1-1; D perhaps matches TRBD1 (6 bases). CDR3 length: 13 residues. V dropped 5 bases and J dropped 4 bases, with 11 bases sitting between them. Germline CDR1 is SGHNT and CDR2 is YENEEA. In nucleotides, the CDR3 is TGTGCCAGCAGCCTGGGGGCCCGCACTGAAGCTTTCTTT. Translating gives CASSLGARTEAFF. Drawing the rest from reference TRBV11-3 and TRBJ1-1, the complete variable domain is EAGVVQSPRYKIIEKKQPVAFWCNPISGHNTLYWYLQNLGQGPELLIRYENEEAVDDSQLPKDRFSAERLKGVDSTLKIQPAELGDSAVYLCASSLGARTEAFFGQGTRLTVV.

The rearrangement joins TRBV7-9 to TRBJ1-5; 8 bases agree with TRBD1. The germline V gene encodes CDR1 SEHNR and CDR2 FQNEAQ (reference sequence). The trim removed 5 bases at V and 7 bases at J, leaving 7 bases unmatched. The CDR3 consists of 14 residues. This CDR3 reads CASSLDRGGQPQHF. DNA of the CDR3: TGTGCCAGCAGCCTCGACAGGGGAGGCCAGCCCCAGCATTTT.

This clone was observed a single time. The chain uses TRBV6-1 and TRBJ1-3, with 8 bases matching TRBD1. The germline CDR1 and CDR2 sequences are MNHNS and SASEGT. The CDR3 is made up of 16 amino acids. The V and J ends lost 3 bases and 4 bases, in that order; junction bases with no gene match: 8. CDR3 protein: CASSEWQGASGNTIYF. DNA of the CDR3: TGTGCCAGCAGTGAGTGGCAGGGGGCCTCAGGAAACACCATATATTTT.

Written as DNA, the CDR3 is TGTGCCAGCTCACCGCCAGGTGGACAGGGTGGGTACAATGAGCAGTTCTTC. As protein: CASSPPGGQGGYNEQFF. This rearrangement joins TRBV18 to TRBJ2-1; 8 bases fit TRBD1. The CDR3 contains 17 residues. Trimming removed 3 bases from V and 4 bases from J; junction bases left unmatched: 11. Germline V gene sequence: CDR1 KGHSH, CDR2 LQKENI.

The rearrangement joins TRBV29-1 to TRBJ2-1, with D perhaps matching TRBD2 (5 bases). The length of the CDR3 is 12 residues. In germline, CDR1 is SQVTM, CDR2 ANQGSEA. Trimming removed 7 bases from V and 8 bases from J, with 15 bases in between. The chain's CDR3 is CSAVPGWDEQFF. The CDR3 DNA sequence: TGCAGCGCGGTGCCGGGGTGGGATGAGCAGTTCTTC.

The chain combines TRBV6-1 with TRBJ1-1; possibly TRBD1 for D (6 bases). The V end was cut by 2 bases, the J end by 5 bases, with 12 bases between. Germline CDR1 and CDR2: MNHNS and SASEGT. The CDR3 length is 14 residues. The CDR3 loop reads CASSELTGQTEAFF. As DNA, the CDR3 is TGTGCCAGCAGTGAACTGACAGGACAGACTGAAGCTTTCTTT.

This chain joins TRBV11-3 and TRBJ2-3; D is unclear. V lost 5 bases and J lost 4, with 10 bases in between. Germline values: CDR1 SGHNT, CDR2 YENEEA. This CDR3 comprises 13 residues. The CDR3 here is CASSVSSPDTQYF. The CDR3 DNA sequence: TGTGCCAGCAGCGTTAGTTCCCCAGATACGCAGTATTTT.

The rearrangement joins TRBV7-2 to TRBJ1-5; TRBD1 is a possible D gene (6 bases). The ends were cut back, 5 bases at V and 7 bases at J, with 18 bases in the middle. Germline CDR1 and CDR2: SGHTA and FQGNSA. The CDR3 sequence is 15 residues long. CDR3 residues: CASSPPTGPGQPQHF. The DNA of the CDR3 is TGTGCCAGCAGCCCGCCGACAGGACCAGGACAGCCCCAGCATTTT.

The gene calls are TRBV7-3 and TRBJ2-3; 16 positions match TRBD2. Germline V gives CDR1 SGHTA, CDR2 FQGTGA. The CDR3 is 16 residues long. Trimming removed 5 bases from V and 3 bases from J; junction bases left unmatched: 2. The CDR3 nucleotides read TGTGCCAGCAGCCAGGGACTAGCGGGGGGGACAGATACGCAGTATTTT. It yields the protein CASSQGLAGGTDTQYF.

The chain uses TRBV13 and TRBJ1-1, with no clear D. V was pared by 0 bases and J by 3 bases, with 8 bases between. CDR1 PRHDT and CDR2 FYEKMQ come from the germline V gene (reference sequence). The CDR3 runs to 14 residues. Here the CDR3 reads CASSLGWGDTEAFF. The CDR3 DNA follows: TGTGCCAGCAGCTTAGGCTGGGGAGACACTGAAGCTTTCTTT.

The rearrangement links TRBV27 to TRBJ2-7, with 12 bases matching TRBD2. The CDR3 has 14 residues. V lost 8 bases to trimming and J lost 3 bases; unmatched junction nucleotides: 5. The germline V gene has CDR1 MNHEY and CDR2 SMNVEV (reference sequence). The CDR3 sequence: CASGQTSGSYEQYF. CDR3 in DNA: TGTGCCAGCGGTCAGACTAGCGGGAGCTACGAGCAGTACTTC.

For the CDR3, the DNA is TGTGCTAGTGGTTTGGAATGGGGGGCGCGGTCAACAGATACGCAGTATTTT. It translates to CASGLEWGARSTDTQYF. J is TRBJ2-3 and V is TRBV12-5; possibly TRBD1 or TRBD2 for D (6 bases each). The CDR3 is 17 amino acids. Germline assignment: CDR1 LGHNT and CDR2 FRNRAP. V was pared by 1 base and J by 3 bases, with 17 bases between.

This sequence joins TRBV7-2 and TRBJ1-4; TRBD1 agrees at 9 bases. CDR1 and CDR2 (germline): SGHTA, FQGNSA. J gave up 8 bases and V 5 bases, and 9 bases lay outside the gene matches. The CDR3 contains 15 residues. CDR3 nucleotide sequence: TGTGCCAGCAGCCGGGGCGGGACAGGGAGAGAAAAACTGTTTTTT. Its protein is CASSRGGTGREKLFF.

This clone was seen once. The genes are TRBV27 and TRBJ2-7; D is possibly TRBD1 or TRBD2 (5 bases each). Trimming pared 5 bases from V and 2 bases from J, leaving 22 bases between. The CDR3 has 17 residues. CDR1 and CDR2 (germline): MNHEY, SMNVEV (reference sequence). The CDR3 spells CASSPQTGPASPYEQYF. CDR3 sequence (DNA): TGTGCCAGCAGTCCCCAAACGGGACCGGCCTCACCCTACGAGCAGTACTTC.

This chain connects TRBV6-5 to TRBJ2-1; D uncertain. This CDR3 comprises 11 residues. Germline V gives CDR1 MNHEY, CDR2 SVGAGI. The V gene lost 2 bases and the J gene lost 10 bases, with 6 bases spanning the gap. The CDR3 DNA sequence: TGTGCCAGCAGTTACGACACCGAGCAGTTCTTC. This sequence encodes CASSYDTEQFF.

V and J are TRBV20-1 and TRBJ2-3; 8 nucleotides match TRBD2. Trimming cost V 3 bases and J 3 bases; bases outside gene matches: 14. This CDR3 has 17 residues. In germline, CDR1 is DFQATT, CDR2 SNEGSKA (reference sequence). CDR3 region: CSASSGTSSGRTDTQYF. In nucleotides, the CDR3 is TGCAGTGCTAGTAGCGGGACTAGTTCGGGGCGGACAGATACGCAGTATTTT.

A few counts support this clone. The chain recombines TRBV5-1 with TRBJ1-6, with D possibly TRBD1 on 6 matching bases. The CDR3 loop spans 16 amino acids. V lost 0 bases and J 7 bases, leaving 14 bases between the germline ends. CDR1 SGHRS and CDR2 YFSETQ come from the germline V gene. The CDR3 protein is CASSLGWTALNSPLHF. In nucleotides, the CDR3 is TGCGCCAGCAGCTTGGGGTGGACAGCGTTAAATTCACCCCTCCACTTT.

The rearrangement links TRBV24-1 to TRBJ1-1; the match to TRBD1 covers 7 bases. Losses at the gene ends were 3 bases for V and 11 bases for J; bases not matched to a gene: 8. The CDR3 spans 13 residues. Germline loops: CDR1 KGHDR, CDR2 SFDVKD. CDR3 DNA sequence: TGTGCCACCAGTGATCCGTTGACAGGGCGGGCTTTCTTT. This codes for CATSDPLTGRAFF.